The TCR beta chain under discussion was sequenced for a study of cytomegalovirus exposure and HLA in healthy donors. Study-level points and caveats: Later analysis indicated greater clonal expansion among HLA-associated TCR beta chains than among equally common other chains.

Germline loops: CDR1 MNHEY, CDR2 SVGAGI. This CDR3 is built from 15 residues. J was trimmed by 7 bases and V by 6 bases; bases with no gene match: 9. PCR involved 60 Vbeta and 13 Jbeta primers. Clones were read by immunoSEQ multiplex PCR, and TCRdb kept only the in-frame ones, dropping some. The sample shows more than 90,000 clones, roughly three quarters of them seen only once. As regards this clone: Its antigen is unknown.

This TCR was recovered from a woman in her sixties in good health and CMV-seronegative. The J gene is TRBJ2-2, the V gene TRBV6-5, with 9 bases that match TRBD1. Sequenced: PBMCs. CDR3 amino acids: CASRRGTGLVGELFF. Written as DNA, the CDR3 is TGTGCCAGCAGGAGAGGGACAGGGTTGGTCGGGGAGCTGTTTTTT.